Listed here are 15 T cell receptor beta chains from one sample, sequenced in a study of T cell responses to AZD1222 COVID-19 vaccine. Produced via immunoSEQ multiplex PCR; TCRdb's table is partial and in-frame only. The table lists roughly 100,000 clones, roughly 88% of them singletons. The sample was peripheral blood, taken on day 0 of AZD1222 vaccination. Receptors were obtained from an adult in good health.

The genes are TRBV5-1 and TRBJ2-1; 11 bases map to TRBD1. CDR3 length equals 19 residues. V dropped 6 bases and J dropped 6; count of bases not matched to a gene: 20. Germline CDR1 reads SGHRS; CDR2 reads YFSETQ. The CDR3 coding sequence is TGCGCCAGCATCCCCTTATCTACCGGTTCGGGGACAGGGGGCAATGAGCAGTTCTTC. Translation gives CASIPLSTGSGTGGNEQFF.

The gene calls are TRBV7-9 and TRBJ1-1; 10 nucleotides match TRBD1. This CDR3 has 14 residues. V trimming: 5 bases; J trimming: 5 bases; junction bases outside the gene matches: 5. Per the germline V gene, CDR1 is SEHNR and CDR2 is FQNEAQ (reference sequence). The CDR3 reads CASSGQGGVTEAFF. CDR3 bases: TGTGCCAGCAGCGGACAGGGGGGTGTGACTGAAGCTTTCTTT.

J is TRBJ2-7 and V is TRBV6-2 or TRBV6-3; D remains ambiguous. Germline loops: CDR1 MNHEY, CDR2 SVGEGT. This CDR3 is built from 13 residues. V gave up 0 bases and J gave up 5 bases, with 8 bases separating them. The CDR3 region has the DNA TGTGCCAGCAGTTACTCGACCACTCACGAGCAGTACTTC. This translates into CASSYSTTHEQYF.

This chain uses TRBV19 with TRBJ2-1, with 10 bases fitting TRBD1. V lost 10 bases and J lost 4; bases outside the gene matches: 10. Germline CDR1 reads LNHDA; CDR2 reads SQIVND (reference sequence). This CDR3 spans 15 amino acids. In DNA, the CDR3 is TGTGCCACCTACACCGACAGGGGGCGTTACAATGAGCAGTTCTTC. Its translation is CATYTDRGRYNEQFF.

J is TRBJ2-2 and V is TRBV30; no reliable D call. The germline V gene encodes CDR1 GTSNPN and CDR2 SVGIG (reference sequence). The germline V and J ends were trimmed by 1 base and 1 base, with 10 bases remaining between them. This CDR3 spans 15 amino acids. The chain's CDR3 is CAWSGGRWNTGELFF. Here the CDR3 DNA reads TGTGCCTGGAGTGGTGGCAGGTGGAACACCGGGGAGCTGTTTTTT.

The CDR3, as DNA: TGTGCCAGCAGTTACGCGTGGCGGGGTGGCAAAAACATTCAGTACTTC. Its translation is CASSYAWRGGKNIQYF. The chain carries TRBV6-5 and TRBJ2-4; D possibly corresponds to TRBD2 (6 bases). Trimming took 2 bases from V and 3 from J, leaving 14 bases between them. Germline V CDR1 and CDR2: MNHEY, SVGAGI. CDR3 length: 16 amino acids.

V is TRBV6-5 and J is TRBJ1-3; D is ambiguous. Germline V gene lookup returns CDR1 MNHEY and CDR2 SVGAGI. The CDR3 sequence is 13 residues long. Between the trimmed V and J ends, which lost 2 bases and 7 bases, there was a span of 9 bases. DNA for the CDR3: TGTGCCAGCAGTTACGGGAGTAGGAACACCATATATTTT. Amino acids: CASSYGSRNTIYF.

The J gene is TRBJ1-5, the V gene TRBV3-1 (or the pseudogene TRBV3-2); D gene ambiguous. CDR1 is LGHDT and CDR2 is YNNKEL in the germline V gene (reference sequence). The CDR3 length is 13 residues. The V end was cut by 0 bases, the J end by 8 bases, with 8 bases between. CDR3 sequence: CASSQDLREPQHF. The CDR3 DNA sequence: TGTGCCAGCAGCCAAGATTTAAGGGAGCCCCAGCATTTT.

The J gene is TRBJ1-2, the V gene TRBV29-1, with 9 bases matching TRBD1. Looked up from germline, CDR1 is SQVTM and CDR2 is ANQGSEA. V trimming: 7 bases; J trimming: 2 bases; junction bases outside the gene matches: 8. This CDR3 is 14 amino acids long. The CDR3 DNA is TGCAGCGCCTCGGACAGGGGAGAAAACTATGGCTACACCTTC. It is translated as CSASDRGENYGYTF. The full variable domain, with the rest looked up from reference TRBV29-1 and TRBJ1-2, is SAVISQKPSRDICQRGTSLTIQCQVDSQVTMMFWYRQQPGQSLTLIATANQGSEATYESGFVIDKFPISRPNLTFSTLTVSNMSPEDSSIYLCSASDRGENYGYTFGSGTRLTVV.

The rearrangement joins TRBV18 to TRBJ1-1; 8 bases are shared with TRBD1. With 3 bases clipped from V and 1 base from J, the junction kept 1 base outside the gene matches. The CDR3 spans 14 residues. CDR1 KGHSH and CDR2 LQKENI come from the germline V gene. DNA of the CDR3: TGTGCCAGCTCACCGGACAGGGAGAACACTGAAGCTTTCTTT. Amino acids: CASSPDRENTEAFF.

This chain uses TRBV6-1 with TRBJ1-4; the D gene is possibly TRBD1 (5 bases). Deletions cut 5 bases from V and 8 bases from J, with 15 bases between. The CDR3 contains 14 residues. CDR1 is MNHNS, CDR2 SASEGT, per germline. The CDR3 DNA reads TGTGCCAGCAGTCAGGGACTTGAATGGGAAAAACTGTTTTTT. It is translated as CASSQGLEWEKLFF.

This chain uses TRBV7-2 with TRBJ1-1; no firm D call. Looked up from germline, CDR1 is SGHTA and CDR2 is FQGNSA. The CDR3 has 14 residues. Trimming cost V 5 bases and J 1 base, with 11 bases left between them. The DNA for the CDR3 is TGTGCCAGCAGCCGCCGGAGACCGAACACTGAAGCTTTCTTT. Translating it yields CASSRRRPNTEAFF.

This sequence joins TRBV24-1 and TRBJ1-1; weak D call: TRBD1 (6 bases). The CDR3 length is 15 residues. Looked up from germline, CDR1 is KGHDR and CDR2 is SFDVKD. V lost 4 bases and J 7 bases, leaving 18 bases between the germline ends. As DNA, the CDR3 is TGTGCCACCAGTGACAAAACAGGGAGTGGGGATGAAGCTTTCTTT. This translates into CATSDKTGSGDEAFF.

The V call is TRBV5-1, the J call TRBJ1-2, with 10 bases aligning to TRBD1. The CDR3 has 15 residues. V shed 0 bases, J shed 6 bases, and the junction held 5 bases outside the gene matches. Germline V gene sequence: CDR1 SGHRS, CDR2 YFSETQ. The CDR3 DNA reads TGCGCCAGCAGCTTGGCCCGACAGGGGGCTGATGGCTACACCTTC. It specifies CASSLARQGADGYTF.

The chain combines TRBV4-3 with TRBJ1-5; no definite D call. V lost 0 bases, J lost 5 bases, and 5 bases lay in between. The CDR3 consists of 13 residues. The germline V gene has CDR1 LGHNA and CDR2 YSLEER. The CDR3 protein is CASSQDLDQPQHF. CDR3 sequence (DNA): TGCGCCAGCAGCCAAGATCTGGATCAGCCCCAGCATTTT.